A single T cell receptor (beta chain) is shown here with its context. The clone's antigen remains unknown. Base qualities are missing; no much larger clone stands one base away. The data were obtained in a study of graft-versus-host responses after intestinal transplantation (dated by TCRdb to 2020 to 2022). Background on the whole study: The transplants that recipients received were multivisceral, liver-intestinal, or isolated intestinal. All recipients received anti-thymocyte globulin induction followed by maintenance tacrolimus and steroids for around 3 years. Graft-versus-host and host-versus-graft alloreactive T cell clones were tracked in the graft, circulation and bone marrow after intestinal transplantation using bulk TCR-beta CDR3 sequencing. To identify alloreactive clones, pre-transplant mixed lymphocyte reaction products were sequenced and then compared with unstimulated pre-transplant donor and recipient T cells. The cohort enrolled 20 to 30 intestinal transplant recipients, one of whom was a retransplant, and 3 patients without pretransplant specimens were excluded. A peak of at least 4% donor T cells among recipient peripheral blood mononuclear cells was the definition used for donor T cell macrochimerism. Rather than being sequenced by the commercial service, samples from three later patients were sequenced in-house on an Illumina MiSeq and processed with MiXCR. Broad study findings and their caveats: Patients with donor T cell macrochimerism had high GvH to HvG T cell clonal ratios in their allografts. Early after transplant, peak levels of circulating GvH clones were found to be associated with declines in HvG clones. GvH clones were found in recipient bone marrow, and some of the GvH clones appeared earlier in ileal mucosa or blood, which is consistent with an intestinal mucosal origin. The conclusions were limited by the relatively low number and heterogeneity of the intestinal transplant patients.

The library was obtained by the immunoSEQ multiplex PCR assay. For most patients, genomic DNA was isolated with the Qiagen DNeasy Blood and Tissue Kit and shipped frozen to Adaptive Biotechnologies for TCR sequencing. Adaptive Biotechnologies carried out high-throughput TCR-beta CDR3 sequencing of genomic DNA for most patients. The paper's data handling went like this. Adaptive's ImmunoSEQ software was the source of the TCR sequencing data for 18 patients, while a few other patients were processed with MiXCR and VDJtools. To correct CD4 versus CD8 sorting errors, any sequence found in both subsets at a frequency ratio below 5:1 was removed. CDR3 nucleotide sequences shared between donor and recipient were removed because the origin of such sequences could not be assigned. Alloreactive clones required at least 2-fold expansion over unstimulated cells and minimum CFSE-low frequency of 0.002% (template counts) or 0.001% (read counts). Mappable clones were those detected in sequenced pre-transplant spleen, lymph node, or MLR CFSE-low populations of the donor or recipient. The cumulative frequency of alloreactive clones was calculated as a percentage of all sequences, weighted by copy number. TCRdb limited this immuneACCESS table to in-frame rearrangements with V and J called. A share of clones is missing; checked studies link under half to unresolved V genes, and the rest is unexplained. That table is the source of V, J and clone size, and D and trimming were worked out from the DNA. In this sample the table shows over 100,000 clones, over 80% of which occur a single time. Around 0.12% of the sample rests with the top ten.

Explained via the paper, the time point label denotes: cells obtained before transplantation from donor or recipient. CD3+CD4+ and CD3+CD8+ populations were FACS-sorted from unstimulated pre-transplant donor and recipient cells taken from spleen or lymph nodes. The CDR3 covers 16 residues, taking in both the cysteine and the phenylalanine. Solely the CDR3 DNA is kept, with 48 bases framed from the first base. Trimming accounts for 3 bases at V and 2 bases at J, while the number of junction bases matched to no gene is 10. The germline V gene specifies MGHRA as CDR1 and YSYEKL as CDR2. Specimen: unstimulated CD4+ T cells sorted from spleen or lymph node cells, collected before intestinal transplant. The rearranged chain carries TRBV4-1 and TRBJ2-7, with TRBD2 matching 7 junction bases. This TCR was sampled from a human donor who received an intestinal transplant. Read as DNA, the sequence is TGCGCCAGCAGCCAGGCCTCGGCGAGCGGGGCCTACGAGCAGTACTTC. Its amino acids are CASSQASASGAYEQYF.